The present T cell receptor (beta chain) was sequenced within a study of blood T cell repertoires in COVID-19. About the research overall: Samples came from the United States, Italy and Spain, spanning acute and convalescent COVID-19. From T cells, B-cell-depleted T cells, or PBMCs came the material, which was cDNA or gDNA.

The CDR3 spans 16 residues. The germline gives CDR1 LGHNT, CDR2 FRNRAP. The V segment lost 0 bases and the J segment 6 bases; nucleotides outside the gene matches: 9. Per the original methods: Reference gene primer amplification gave nucleated cell count estimates. Method: immunoSEQ multiplex PCR; TCRdb's copy keeps in-frame clones and lacks some. V and J calls and clone size come straight from that table; D and trimming were deduced from the DNA. The data contain around 200,000 clones, 86% of them singletons. The chain links TRBV12-5 to TRBJ2-3, with 7 bases fitting TRBD2. The material sequenced was peripheral blood. The origin of this receptor is a woman aged 55-70 years with COVID-19, enrolled during active disease. The CDR3 reads CASGLVIGGSPDTQYF. The DNA of the CDR3 is TGTGCTAGTGGTTTGGTAATTGGCGGGAGCCCCGATACGCAGTATTTT. Combining the CDR3 with reference TRBV12-5 and TRBJ2-3 gives the whole variable domain DARVTQTPRHKVTEMGQEVTMRCQPILGHNTVFWYRQTMMQGLELLAYFRNRAPLDDSGMPKDRFSAEMPDATLATLKIQPSEPRDSAVYFCASGLVIGGSPDTQYFGPGTRLTVL.